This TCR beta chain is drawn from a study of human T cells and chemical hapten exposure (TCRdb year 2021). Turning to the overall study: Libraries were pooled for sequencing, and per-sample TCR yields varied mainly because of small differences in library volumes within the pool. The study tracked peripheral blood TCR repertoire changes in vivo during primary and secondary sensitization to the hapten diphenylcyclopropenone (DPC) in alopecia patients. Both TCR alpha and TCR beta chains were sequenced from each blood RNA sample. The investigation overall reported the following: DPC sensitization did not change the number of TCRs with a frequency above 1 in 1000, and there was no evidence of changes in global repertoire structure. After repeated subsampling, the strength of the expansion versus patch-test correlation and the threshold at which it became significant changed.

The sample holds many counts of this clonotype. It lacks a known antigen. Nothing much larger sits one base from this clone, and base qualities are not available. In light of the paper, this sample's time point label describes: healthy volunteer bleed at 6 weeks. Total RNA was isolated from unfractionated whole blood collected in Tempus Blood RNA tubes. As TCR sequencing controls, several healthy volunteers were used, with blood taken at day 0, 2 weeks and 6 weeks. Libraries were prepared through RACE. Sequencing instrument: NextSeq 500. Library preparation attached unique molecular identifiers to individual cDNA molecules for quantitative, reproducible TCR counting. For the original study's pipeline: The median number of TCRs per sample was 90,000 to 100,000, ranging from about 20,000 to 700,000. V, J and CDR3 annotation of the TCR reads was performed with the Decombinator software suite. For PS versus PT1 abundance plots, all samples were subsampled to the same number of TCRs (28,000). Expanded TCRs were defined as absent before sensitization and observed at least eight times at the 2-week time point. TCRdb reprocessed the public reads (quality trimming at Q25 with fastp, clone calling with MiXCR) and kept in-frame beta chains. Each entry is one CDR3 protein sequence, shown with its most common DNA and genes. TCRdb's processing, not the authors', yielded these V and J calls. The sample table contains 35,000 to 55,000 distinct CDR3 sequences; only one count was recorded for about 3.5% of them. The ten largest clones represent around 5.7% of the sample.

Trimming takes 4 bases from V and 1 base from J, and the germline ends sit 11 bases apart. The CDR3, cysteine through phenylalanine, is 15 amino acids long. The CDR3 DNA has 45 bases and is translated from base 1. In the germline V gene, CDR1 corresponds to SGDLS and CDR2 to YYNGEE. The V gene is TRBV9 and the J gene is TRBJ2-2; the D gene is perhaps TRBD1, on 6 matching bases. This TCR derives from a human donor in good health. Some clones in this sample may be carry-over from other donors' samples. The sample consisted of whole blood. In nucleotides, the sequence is TGTGCCAGCAGCCCCCTGGACAGGAACACCGGGGAGCTGTTTTTT. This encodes CASSPLDRNTGELFF.